This T cell receptor (beta chain) was found in a study of radiotherapy plus CTLA-4 blockade in lung cancer. Study-wide background: An objective response was seen in about a sixth of patients, and disease control in just over 30%. Study-wide points: Early shifts in blood T cell clones, with interferon-beta, reportedly predicted response best. Tumor-derived TCR clones expanded in blood after radiotherapy plus ipilimumab.

Concerning this clone itself: Its antigen is undetermined.

Generated by immunoSEQ multiplex PCR, the TCRdb table keeps only in-frame clones and is missing some. This table holds around 90,000 clones, under 90% found once. The CDR3 is 14 residues long. Germline CDR1 MDHEN, CDR2 SYDVKM. The V gene lost 7 bases and the J gene lost 2 bases, with 15 bases spanning the gap. The study gave focal radiation plus ipilimumab CTLA-4 blockade to patients with chemo-refractory metastatic non-small-cell lung cancer. The V and J genes are TRBV28 and TRBJ2-7, with TRBD2 as a possible D gene (6 bases). The source was peripheral blood, collected from a patient treated with radiotherapy plus ipilimumab. The receptor was isolated from a human donor with non-small cell lung cancer who had stable disease on radiotherapy plus ipilimumab. CDR3 residues: CASTPGTPTYEQYF. The CDR3 DNA reads as TGTGCCAGCACCCCCGGGACTCCAACCTACGAGCAGTACTTC.